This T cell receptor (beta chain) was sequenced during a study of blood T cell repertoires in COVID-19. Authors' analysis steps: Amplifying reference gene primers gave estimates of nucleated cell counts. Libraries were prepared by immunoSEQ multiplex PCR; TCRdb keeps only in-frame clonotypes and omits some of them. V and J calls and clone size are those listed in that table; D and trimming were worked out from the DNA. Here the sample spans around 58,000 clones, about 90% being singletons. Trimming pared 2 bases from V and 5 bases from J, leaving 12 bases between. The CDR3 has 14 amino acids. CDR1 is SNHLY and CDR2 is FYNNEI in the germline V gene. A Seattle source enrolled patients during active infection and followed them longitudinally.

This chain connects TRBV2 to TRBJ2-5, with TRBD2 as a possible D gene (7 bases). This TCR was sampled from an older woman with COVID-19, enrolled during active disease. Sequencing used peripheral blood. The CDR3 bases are TGTGCCAGCAGTGAAAGGGGGGGCGGGGAGACCCAGTACTTC. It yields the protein CASSERGGGETQYF.